The following is a T cell receptor (beta chain) sequence with its context. Its specificity is not known. V was pared by 11 bases and J by 8 bases, with 18 bases between. The CDR3 is made up of 13 amino acids. Germline V gene sequence: CDR1 LGHNA, CDR2 YSLEER. The data are from a study of cytomegalovirus exposure and HLA in healthy donors. Each donor's status was that of a healthy bone marrow donor. Primers included in the PCR were 60 Vbeta and 13 Jbeta primers. Sequencing was performed with immunoSEQ multiplex PCR; in TCRdb, only in-frame clones are kept and a portion is missing. Of 150,000 or so clones detected, around 77% appear once; the ten largest clones hold under 2.5%. Findings of the study overall: Most observed TCR sequences were rare, whereas some public TCRs were detected in many donors. Within the data, a cluster of highly shared sequence variants was likely a sequencing artifact.

This receptor was taken from a man aged 50 or older in good health and CMV-seropositive. The sequenced material came from PBMCs. The V call is TRBV4-3, the J call TRBJ1-4, with D perhaps matching TRBD1 (6 bases). CDR3 nucleotide sequence: TGCGCCTCCTCGAGACAGGAGTTCGAAAAACTGTTTTTT. This sequence encodes CASSRQEFEKLFF.